Listed here are 24 T cell receptor beta chains from one sample, sequenced in a study of blood T cell repertoires in COVID-19. Sequenced by immunoSEQ multiplex PCR; TCRdb stores in-frame clones only, minus some. The sample contains around 97,000 clones, over 70% of which appear only once. Material for sequencing was peripheral blood. These receptors came from a human donor in a cohort sampled during active or convalescent COVID-19.

The chain has TRBV5-1 and TRBJ2-1; TRBD2 is a possible D gene (5 bases). The germline gives CDR1 SGHRS, CDR2 YFSETQ. Between the trimmed V and J ends, which lost 0 bases and 4 bases, there was a span of 14 bases. This CDR3 has 16 residues. CDR3 nucleotides: TGCGCCAGCAGCTTGGAGGCGGGTCGCCGATACAATGAGCAGTTCTTC. This encodes CASSLEAGRRYNEQFF.

The chain recombines TRBV9 with TRBJ1-2, with a weak D call TRBD1 (6 bases). CDR3 length: 14 amino acids. Germline V gene lookup returns CDR1 SGDLS and CDR2 YYNGEE. V was shortened by 4 bases and J by 7 bases, with 17 bases between the two germline ends. The CDR3 nucleotides read TGTGCCAGCAGCCCTCTTACAAGGGGGAGTGGCTACACCTTC. It encodes CASSPLTRGSGYTF. Supplemented by reference TRBV9 and TRBJ1-2, the full variable domain reads DSGVTQTPKHLITATGQRVTLRCSPRSGDLSVYWYQQSLDQGLQFLIQYYNGEERAKGNILERFSAQQFPDLHSELNLSSLELGDSALYFCASSPLTRGSGYTFGSGTRLTVV.

The genes are TRBV6-5 and TRBJ1-4, with TRBD1 matching over 8 bases. The CDR3 is 12 amino acids. Germline CDR1 is MNHEY and CDR2 is SVGAGI. J lost 10 bases, V lost 5 bases, and 3 bases had no gene match. The DNA for the CDR3 is TGTGCCAGCAGTCCCGACAGGGGAAAACTGTTTTTT. Translating it yields CASSPDRGKLFF.

The chain uses TRBV11-3 and TRBJ1-1, with D possibly matching TRBD1 (6 bases). The CDR3 length is 15 residues. Germline V CDR1 and CDR2: SGHNT, YENEEA. The V end lost 5 bases, the J end lost 5 bases, and 18 bases lay between the germline ends. The CDR3 is CASSHVQGFGTEAFF. The CDR3 coding sequence is TGTGCCAGCAGCCACGTGCAGGGGTTTGGAACTGAAGCTTTCTTT.

This chain joins TRBV5-1 and TRBJ2-2, with 10 positions matching TRBD2. The CDR3 is made up of 14 amino acids. Germline CDR1 is SGHRS and CDR2 is YFSETQ. J was trimmed by 13 bases and V by 1 base; bases with no gene match: 7. Here the CDR3 reads CASSLLAGDPGLFF. The CDR3 DNA reads as TGCGCCAGCAGCTTGCTAGCGGGGGACCCTGGGCTGTTTTTT.

The chain recombines TRBV7-2 with TRBJ1-6, with 10 nucleotides matching TRBD1. The germline gives CDR1 SGHTA, CDR2 FQGNSA. The CDR3 loop spans 14 amino acids. J lost 9 bases, V lost 5 bases, and 4 bases had no gene match. CDR3 region: CASSAGTGVSPLHF. The CDR3 bases are TGTGCCAGCAGCGCCGGGACAGGGGTTTCACCCCTCCACTTT. Full variable domain (remainder filled in from reference TRBV7-2 and TRBJ1-6): GAGVSQSPSNKVTEKGKDVELRCDPISGHTALYWYRQSLGQGLEFLIYFQGNSAPDKSGLPSDRFSAERTGGSVSTLTIQRTQQEDSAVYLCASSAGTGVSPLHFGNGTRLTVT.

The rearrangement links TRBV10-3 to TRBJ1-1; possible D gene TRBD1, 6 bases. Trimming pared 6 bases from V and 2 bases from J, leaving 19 bases between. The CDR3 contains 16 residues. In germline, CDR1 is ENHRY, CDR2 SYGVKD. This CDR3 reads CAISGRPGTTNTEAFF. CDR3 nucleotide sequence: TGTGCCATCAGCGGTCGTCCCGGGACAACAAACACTGAAGCTTTCTTT.

This clone was counted a few times. The chain links TRBV12-1 to TRBJ1-2; the table calls TRBD1, which could not be checked here. TRBV12-1 corresponds to a pseudogene. The CDR3 spans 14 residues. The CDR3 is CASSSDTVDDGYTF. The CDR3 region has the DNA TGTGCCAGCAGCTCCGACACGGTAGACGATGGCTACACCTTC.

J is TRBJ2-5 and V is TRBV7-2; D might be TRBD2 (6 bases). The length of the CDR3 is 14 residues. Trimming left V 0 bases short and J 5 bases short, with 10 bases between. CDR1 and CDR2 (germline): SGHTA, FQGNSA. CDR3 sequence reads: CASSLAPSVETQYF. As DNA, the CDR3 is TGTGCCAGCAGCTTAGCGCCTAGCGTTGAGACCCAGTACTTC.

The chain couples TRBV3-1 (or the pseudogene TRBV3-2) to TRBJ2-2, with D possibly TRBD1 on 6 matching bases. The CDR3 has 17 residues. With 1 base removed from V and 0 bases from J, the gap between germline ends came to 12 bases. CDR1 LGHDT and CDR2 YNNKEL come from the germline V gene (reference sequence). The CDR3, as DNA: TGTGCCAGCAGCCAAGGCGCCGGGACAACGAACACCGGGGAGCTGTTTTTT. Translated, it gives CASSQGAGTTNTGELFF.

The chain is built from TRBV7-2 and TRBJ2-5; D possibly corresponds to TRBD2 (5 bases). CDR1 is SGHTA and CDR2 is FQGNSA in the germline V gene. CDR3 size: 14 residues. V lost 1 base to trimming and J lost 4 bases, with 10 bases between them. The CDR3 reads CASSLVGRVETQYF. The DNA of the CDR3 is TGTGCCAGCAGCTTAGTTGGGAGAGTAGAGACCCAGTACTTC.

The chain couples TRBV5-1 to TRBJ2-2; the match to TRBD1 covers 9 bases. Per the germline V gene, CDR1 is SGHRS and CDR2 is YFSETQ. The CDR3 has 18 residues. The junction had 11 bases not matched to a gene; V was cut back by 0 bases and J by 5 bases. The CDR3 nucleotides read TGCGCCAGCAGCTTGGGGGCCGGACAGGGGATAATTACCGGGGAGCTGTTTTTT. Protein product: CASSLGAGQGIITGELFF.

The V gene is TRBV5-1, the J gene TRBJ1-2; no definite D call. V shed 3 bases and J shed 7 bases, with 13 bases lying between them. There are 13 residues in the CDR3. Germline V gene lookup returns CDR1 SGHRS and CDR2 YFSETQ. CDR3 residues: CASSSRESGGYTF. CDR3 in DNA: TGCGCCAGCAGCTCCCGGGAATCGGGTGGCTACACCTTC.

This CDR3 reads CASSQRAEAFF. Here the CDR3 DNA reads TGTGCCAGCAGCCAAAGAGCTGAAGCTTTCTTT. The chain couples TRBV3-1 (or the pseudogene TRBV3-2) to TRBJ1-1; D is uncertain. The CDR3 spans 11 residues. Germline V gene lookup returns CDR1 LGHDT and CDR2 YNNKEL (reference sequence). V was trimmed by 2 bases and J by 6 bases, leaving 4 bases between them.

This clone was observed once. The chain is built from TRBV24-1 and TRBJ1-2; TRBD1 aligns across 9 bases. The CDR3 runs to 15 residues. J lost 2 bases, V lost 4 bases, and 4 bases had no gene match. Germline V gene lookup returns CDR1 KGHDR and CDR2 SFDVKD. This CDR3 reads CATSEAGTGNYGYTF. The CDR3, as DNA: TGTGCCACCAGTGAAGCCGGGACAGGGAACTATGGCTACACCTTC.

The rearrangement joins TRBV10-3 to TRBJ1-3, with TRBD1 identical over 10 bases. This CDR3 is 16 amino acids long. Per germline, CDR1 ENHRY and CDR2 SYGVKD. Trimming cost V 3 bases and J 4 bases; bases outside gene matches: 6. The CDR3 coding sequence is TGTGCCATCAGTGACCCTGGGACAGGGGACGGAAACACCATATATTTT. Its protein product is CAISDPGTGDGNTIYF.

This clone occurred once. The chain links TRBV19 to TRBJ2-6, with 7 bases lining up with TRBD2. The CDR3 runs to 15 residues. The germline CDR1 and CDR2 sequences are LNHDA and SQIVND (reference sequence). Trimming took 6 bases from V and 2 from J; bases not matched to a gene: 4. This CDR3 reads CASRRRGAGANVLTF. CDR3 coding DNA: TGTGCCAGTAGGCGTCGGGGGGCTGGGGCCAACGTCCTGACTTTC. Filled out from reference TRBV19 and TRBJ2-6, the complete variable domain reads DGGITQSPKYLFRKEGQNVTLSCEQNLNHDAMYWYRQDPGQGLRLIYYSQIVNDFQKGDIAEGYSVSREKKESFPLTVTSAQKNPTAFYLCASRRRGAGANVLTFGAGSRLTVL.

This clone has a single count. CDR3 nucleotide sequence: TGCGCCAGCAGATCGGAAACAGCAGGAGAGACCCAGTACTTC. Translation: CASRSETAGETQYF. This chain connects TRBV5-1 to TRBJ2-5; no clear D gene. Trimming cost V 5 bases and J 4 bases, with 15 bases left between them. Germline V gene data show CDR1 as SGHRS and CDR2 as YFSETQ. The CDR3 has 14 residues.

The chain couples TRBV11-3 to TRBJ2-1, with TRBD2 matching over 7 bases. CDR3 length equals 16 residues. J was trimmed by 1 base and V by 7 bases; bases with no gene match: 10. Per germline, CDR1 SGHNT and CDR2 YENEEA. For the CDR3, the DNA is TGTGCCAGCACCGCGCTGCTGGGGGGGTCCTACAATGAGCAGTTCTTC. It is translated as CASTALLGGSYNEQFF. The full variable domain, its missing parts supplied by reference TRBV11-3 and TRBJ2-1, is EAGVVQSPRYKIIEKKQPVAFWCNPISGHNTLYWYLQNLGQGPELLIRYENEEAVDDSQLPKDRFSAERLKGVDSTLKIQPAELGDSAVYLCASTALLGGSYNEQFFGPGTRLTVL.

V is TRBV6-5 and J is TRBJ1-1; D may be TRBD1 (5 bases). This CDR3 is 16 amino acids long. CDR1 and CDR2 (germline): MNHEY, SVGAGI. The V gene lost 0 bases and the J gene lost 0 bases, with 11 bases spanning the gap. This CDR3 is CASSYSRDQMNTEAFF. The CDR3 region has the DNA TGTGCCAGCAGTTACTCCAGGGATCAAATGAACACTGAAGCTTTCTTT.

This clone was detected only once. CDR3 region: CASSFYSNQPQHF. The CDR3 nucleotides read TGTGCCAGCAGCTTTTATAGCAATCAGCCCCAGCATTTT. This sequence joins TRBV5-6 and TRBJ1-5, with no clear D. V shed 2 bases and J shed 0 bases, with 3 bases lying between them. CDR1 is SGHDT, CDR2 YYEEEE, per germline. The CDR3 has 13 residues.

The genes are TRBV7-9 and TRBJ1-1, with 7 bases lining up with TRBD1. Looked up from germline, CDR1 is SEHNR and CDR2 is FQNEAQ (reference sequence). With V trimmed by 5 bases and J by 5 bases, 8 bases remained unmatched. CDR3 length: 14 amino acids. The CDR3 DNA reads as TGTGCCAGCAGCCGTACAGGGGTAGGGACTGAAGCTTTCTTT. Amino acid sequence: CASSRTGVGTEAFF.

The chain has TRBV18 and TRBJ2-3; D is possibly TRBD1 (6 bases). The CDR3 is 16 residues long. Germline V gene data show CDR1 as KGHSH and CDR2 as LQKENI. With 3 bases removed from V and 2 bases from J, the gap between germline ends came to 15 bases. The CDR3 loop reads CASSPPVGQNTDTQYF. As DNA, the CDR3 is TGTGCCAGCTCACCGCCCGTAGGACAGAACACAGATACGCAGTATTTT.

The chain couples TRBV30 to TRBJ2-5; 12 nucleotides agree with TRBD2. The germline CDR1 and CDR2 sequences are GTSNPN and SVGIG (reference sequence). The trim removed 2 bases at V and 4 bases at J, leaving 8 bases unmatched. This CDR3 has 16 residues. CDR3 sequence: CAWSRLAGVFGETQYF. The CDR3 coding sequence is TGTGCCTGGAGTCGACTAGCGGGGGTATTTGGAGAGACCCAGTACTTC.